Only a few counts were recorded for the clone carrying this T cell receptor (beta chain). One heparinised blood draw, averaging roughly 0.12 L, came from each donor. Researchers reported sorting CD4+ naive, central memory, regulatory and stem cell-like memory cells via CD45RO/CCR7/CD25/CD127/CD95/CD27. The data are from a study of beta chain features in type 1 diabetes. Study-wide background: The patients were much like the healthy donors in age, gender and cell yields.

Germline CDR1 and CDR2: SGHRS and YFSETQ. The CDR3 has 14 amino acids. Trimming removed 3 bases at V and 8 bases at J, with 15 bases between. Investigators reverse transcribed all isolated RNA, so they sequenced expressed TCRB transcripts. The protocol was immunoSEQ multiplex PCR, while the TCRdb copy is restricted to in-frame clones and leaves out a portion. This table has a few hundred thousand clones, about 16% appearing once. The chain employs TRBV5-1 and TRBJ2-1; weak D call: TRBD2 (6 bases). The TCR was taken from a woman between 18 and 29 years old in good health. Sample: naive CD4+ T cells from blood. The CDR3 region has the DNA TGCGCCAGCAGCTCCCTATCGGGAGTTGATGAGCAGTTCTTC. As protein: CASSSLSGVDEQFF.